This TCR beta chain was recovered during a study of a mutant IDH1 vaccine in newly diagnosed glioma. Time point: week 35, safety follow-up. Mutant IDH1 20-mer peptide, at 300 ug, made up each vaccine dose, with topical imiquimod. Sequencing was performed with immunoSEQ multiplex PCR; in TCRdb, only in-frame clones are kept and a portion is missing. Here the sample spans approximately 47,000 clones, 70% to 90% being singletons. Worth noting for this clone: What it binds is not known.

The starting material was PBMCs, obtained from a glioma patient whose treatment included an IDH1 peptide vaccine. The TCR originated in a woman in her thirties or forties with glioma.

The CDR3 DNA is TGCGCCAGCAGCTTATGGACAGGGTTGAATGAAAAACTGTTTTTT. Protein product: CASSLWTGLNEKLFF. The gene calls are TRBV5-1 and TRBJ1-4, with 8 bases lining up with TRBD1. Per the germline V gene, CDR1 is SGHRS and CDR2 is YFSETQ. CDR3 length: 15 residues. The junction had 5 bases not matched to a gene; V was cut back by 2 bases and J by 5 bases.